This T cell receptor (beta chain) comes out of a study of technical replicates of blood from several donors. CDR3 size: 15 residues. Trimming removed 4 bases from V and 2 bases from J, with 12 bases in between. Germline V gene sequence: CDR1 SNHLY, CDR2 FYNNEI. A few counts support this clone. TCRdb keeps only in-frame clones here, not all; method: immunoSEQ multiplex PCR. Of 15,000 to 20,000 clones listed, over 75% are singletons. The sequence was collected from a human donor in good health. The specimen sequenced was PBMCs. V usage is TRBV2 and J usage is TRBJ1-5; D gene ambiguous. The DNA of the CDR3 is TGTGCCAGCAGTGCCCTGAGGGTTGGCAATCAGCCCCAGCATTTT. Encoded protein: CASSALRVGNQPQHF.